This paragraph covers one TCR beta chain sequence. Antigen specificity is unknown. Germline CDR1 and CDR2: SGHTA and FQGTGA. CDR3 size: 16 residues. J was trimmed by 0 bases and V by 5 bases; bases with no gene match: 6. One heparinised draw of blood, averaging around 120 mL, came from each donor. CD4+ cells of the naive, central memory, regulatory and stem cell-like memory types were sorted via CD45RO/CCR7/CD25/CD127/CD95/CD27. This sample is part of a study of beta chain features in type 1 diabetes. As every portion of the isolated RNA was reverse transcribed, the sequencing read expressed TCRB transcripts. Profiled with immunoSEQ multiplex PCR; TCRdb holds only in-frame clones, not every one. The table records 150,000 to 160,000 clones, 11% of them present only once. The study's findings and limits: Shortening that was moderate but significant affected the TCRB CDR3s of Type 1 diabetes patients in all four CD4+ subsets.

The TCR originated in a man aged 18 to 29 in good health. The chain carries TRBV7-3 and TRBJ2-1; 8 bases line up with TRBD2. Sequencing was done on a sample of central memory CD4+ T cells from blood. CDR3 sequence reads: CASSIEGTSSYNEQFF. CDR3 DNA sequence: TGTGCCAGCAGCATCGAGGGGACTAGCTCCTACAATGAGCAGTTCTTC.